This T cell receptor (beta chain) was observed in a study of radiotherapy plus CTLA-4 blockade in lung cancer. In the study overall: Objective responses were observed in approximately 20% of patients, and disease control was achieved by 30% to 35%.

Ipilimumab CTLA-4 blockade and focal radiation were given to patients with chemo-refractory metastatic non-small-cell lung cancer. Study results and caveats: Increased serum interferon-beta after radiation also reportedly predicted response strongly. TCR clones from tumors expanded in blood after radiotherapy plus ipilimumab.

The method was immunoSEQ multiplex PCR; TCRdb's version includes in-frame clones alone and lacks a portion of them. The sample holds some 77,000 clones; approximately 84% are singletons and the top ten take 2% to 2.5%. Concerning this clone: Its specificity is not known.

The V end was cut by 3 bases, the J end by 4 bases, with 9 bases between. Germline CDR1 is SGHTA and CDR2 is FQGNSA. The CDR3 consists of 13 residues. This receptor was obtained from a human donor with non-small cell lung cancer who had a partial response to radiotherapy plus ipilimumab. The chain employs TRBV7-2 and TRBJ2-5; TRBD1 might be the D (6 bases). Specimen: peripheral blood, collected from a patient treated with radiotherapy plus ipilimumab. CDR3 in amino acids: CASSFPGVETQYF. As DNA, the CDR3 is TGTGCCAGCAGCTTCCCAGGGGTAGAGACCCAGTACTTC.